These T cell receptor beta chains were read from a single sample in a study of T cell responses to AZD1222 COVID-19 vaccine. Sequencing was performed with immunoSEQ multiplex PCR; in TCRdb, only in-frame clones are kept and a portion is missing. Altogether roughly 25,000 clones are present, about 86% being singletons, with the ten largest covering about 8%. This specimen consisted of peripheral blood, obtained 28 days after the second AZD1222 dose. The receptors were gathered from an adult who received the AZD1222 COVID-19 vaccine. Each CDR3 is given with its conserved first and last residue. Each record gives: V gene, J gene, D gene, clone size, CDR3 protein, CDR3 DNA. The D gene is left open where the match is weak. Size is stated for part of the rows, as once, few or many counts, or as a class when the clone is expanded.

TRBV19,TRBJ2-7,TRBD1,.,CASQDRDHSYEQYF,TGTGCCAGTCAGGACAGGGATCACTCCTACGAGCAGTACTTC
TRBV27,TRBJ1-3,.,.,CASSLSQGTGNTIYF,TGTGCCAGCAGTTTATCCCAGGGGACCGGAAACACCATATATTTT
TRBV19,TRBJ2-1,.,few,CASSIGENNEQFF,TGTGCCAGTAGTATCGGCGAGAACAATGAGCAGTTCTTC
TRBV6-1,TRBJ1-3,TRBD1,.,CASSDRGQGSSGNTIYF,TGTGCCAGCAGTGATAGGGGACAGGGGAGCTCTGGAAACACCATATATTTT
TRBV21-1,TRBJ2-7,.,.,CASTPGRGPYPTSVNSYEQYF,TGTGCCAGCACTCCGGGCAGGGGGCCCTACCCGACTAGCGTGAACTCCTACGAGCAGTACTTC
TRBV7-9,TRBJ2-7,TRBD1,once,CASSGQGPDYEQYF,TGTGCCAGCAGCGGACAGGGCCCTGACTACGAGCAGTACTTC
TRBV28,TRBJ2-7,.,.,CASTGGRHDYEQYF,TGTGCCAGCACAGGAGGGCGCCACGACTACGAGCAGTACTTC
TRBV12-3/TRBV12-4,TRBJ2-3,TRBD2,.,CASSPGTSDTQYF,TGTGCCAGCAGCCCCGGGACTAGCGATACGCAGTATTTT
TRBV23-1,TRBJ1-4,.,.,CASVQGTGLRTNEKLFF,TGCGCCAGCGTCCAAGGTACAGGGCTGAGGACTAATGAAAAACTGTTTTTT
TRBV12-3/TRBV12-4,TRBJ1-2,.,.,CASTGGYGYTF,TGTGCCAGCACTGGGGGTTATGGCTACACCTTC
TRBV5-5,TRBJ2-5,TRBD2,.,CASSPSGREETQYF,TGTGCCAGCAGCCCGAGTGGGAGGGAAGAGACCCAGTACTTC
TRBV19,TRBJ2-7,TRBD1,.,CASSPSRTGGIYEQYF,TGTGCCAGTAGTCCTTCGCGGACAGGGGGAATCTACGAGCAGTACTTC
TRBV4-2,TRBJ2-4,.,.,CASSQDKGVAKNIQYF,TGTGCCAGCAGCCAAGATAAGGGGGTAGCCAAAAACATTCAGTACTTC
TRBV7-9,TRBJ1-2,.,.,CASRPSGVNYGYTF,TGTGCCAGCAGGCCCTCGGGGGTGAACTATGGCTACACCTTC